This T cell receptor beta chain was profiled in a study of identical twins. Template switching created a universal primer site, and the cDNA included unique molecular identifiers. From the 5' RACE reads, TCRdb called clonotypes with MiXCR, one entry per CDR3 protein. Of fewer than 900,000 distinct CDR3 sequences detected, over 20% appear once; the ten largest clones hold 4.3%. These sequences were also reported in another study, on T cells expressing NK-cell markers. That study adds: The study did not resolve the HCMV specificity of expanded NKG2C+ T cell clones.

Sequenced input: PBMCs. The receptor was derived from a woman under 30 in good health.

DNA for the CDR3: TGCGCCAGCAGCTCCGGGACAGTTCTCTTCGAGCAGTACTTC. Its translation: CASSSGTVLFEQYF. The gene calls are TRBV5-1 and TRBJ2-7; 7 bases fit TRBD1. The CDR3 loop spans 14 amino acids. CDR1 and CDR2 (germline): SGHRS, YFSETQ. The V gene end was trimmed by 3 bases and the J gene end by 6 bases; junction bases not matched to a gene: 9. Drawing the rest from reference TRBV5-1 and TRBJ2-7, the complete variable domain is KAGVTQTPRYLIKTRGQQVTLSCSPISGHRSVSWYQQTPGQGLQFLFEYFSETQRNKGNFPGRFSGRQFSNSRSEMNVSTLELGDSALYLCASSSGTVLFEQYFGPGTRLTVT.